This section outlines one TCR beta chain sequence together with its context. This entry is derived from a study of blood T cell repertoires in COVID-19. About the study: Acute-phase and convalescent COVID-19 samples originated in the United States, Italy and Spain. The analysed material was cDNA or gDNA that came from T cells, B-cell-depleted T cells, or PBMCs.

In the original processing: Amplification of reference gene primers was used by the study to estimate nucleated cell counts. Clones were sequenced by immunoSEQ multiplex PCR, and TCRdb holds only the in-frame ones, with some missing. The D gene and trimming were derived from the DNA, and the V and J assignments and clone size from that table. The data contain about 230,000 clones, approximately 81% of them singletons. Germline CDR1 ENHRY, CDR2 SYGVKD. V lost 3 bases to trimming and J lost 0 bases, with 9 bases between them. The length of the CDR3 is 15 residues. Sequenced: peripheral blood. This chain links TRBV10-3 with TRBJ1-5, with no clear D. The receptor was isolated from a woman of 80 years or more with active or convalescent COVID-19. As DNA, the CDR3 is TGTGCCATCAGTGAAGTACACCTTAGCAATCAGCCCCAGCATTTT. Its translation: CAISEVHLSNQPQHF.